Each of the 26 T cell receptor beta chains below was sequenced from the same sample in a study of regulatory T cells in long-lasting Graves disease (TCRdb year 2021). The method behind the library was multiplex PCR. The sequencing machine was an Illumina HiSeq 4000. CDR3 regions were amplified by Arm-PCR with iRepertoire HTBI primers to construct TCR beta libraries. The public reads were reanalyzed by TCRdb: fastp trimming at Q25, MiXCR alignment, in-frame beta chains only. Duplicate CDR3 protein sequences are folded into a single record with the most common DNA and genes. Within this sample are approximately 210,000 distinct CDR3 sequences, with about 16% of them counted one time only. The ten biggest clones cover 22% of the sample. The meaning of the sample's time point label: newly diagnosed GD, antithyroid drugs for less than 3 months. RNA was extracted from PBMCs in TRIzol for both TCR sequencing and RNA sequencing.

The material was peripheral blood mononuclear cells (PBMCs), obtained at new diagnosis, from a patient treated with antithyroid drugs. The source of these receptors is a female donor with Graves disease.

This clonotype appeared many times. The chain uses TRBV20-1 and TRBJ2-2, with D unclear. Trimming removed 3 bases from V and 0 bases from J, with 14 bases in between. The CDR3 covers 16 residues. Germline CDR1 and CDR2: DFQATT and SNEGSKA (reference sequence). The CDR3 sequence: CSASTSRRSNTGELFF. CDR3 nucleotide sequence: TGCAGTGCTAGCACAAGTCGGCGGTCGAACACCGGGGAGCTGTTTTTT.

This clonotype was seen only a few times. The chain has TRBV10-3 and TRBJ1-3; D possibly corresponds to TRBD1 (6 bases). Germline CDR1 ENHRY, CDR2 SYGVKD. CDR3 length: 16 amino acids. The germline V and J ends were trimmed by 6 bases and 0 bases, with 15 bases remaining between them. This chain's CDR3 is CAISGQSRVSGNTIYF. CDR3 nucleotides: TGTGCCATCAGCGGACAGAGTAGGGTCTCTGGAAACACCATATATTTT.

This chain uses TRBV7-2 with TRBJ2-1, with TRBD2 as a possible D gene (6 bases). With 2 bases removed from V and 7 bases from J, the gap between germline ends came to 21 bases. CDR1 and CDR2 (germline): SGHTA, FQGNSA. The CDR3 sequence is 17 residues long. CDR3 region: CASSLYFLGRGGNEQFF. CDR3 sequence (DNA): TGTGCCAGCAGCTTATATTTCCTCGGGAGAGGAGGTAATGAGCAGTTCTTC. Full variable domain (missing parts from reference TRBV7-2 and TRBJ2-1): GAGVSQSPSNKVTEKGKDVELRCDPISGHTALYWYRQSLGQGLEFLIYFQGNSAPDKSGLPSDRFSAERTGGSVSTLTIQRTQQEDSAVYLCASSLYFLGRGGNEQFFGPGTRLTVL.

This clonotype was observed at least ten times. V gene TRBV7-9 combines with J gene TRBJ2-5, with 11 bases lining up with TRBD1. This CDR3 has 17 amino acids. J lost 5 bases, V lost 1 base, and 9 bases had no gene match. Germline V gene sequence: CDR1 SEHNR, CDR2 FQNEAQ (reference sequence). The CDR3 sequence: CASSLGWTGGAWETQYF. The CDR3 nucleotides are TGTGCCAGCAGCTTAGGATGGACAGGGGGCGCGTGGGAGACCCAGTACTTC.

This clonotype showed up just a few times. This may be a read error: a much more frequent sequence differs by one nucleotide. J is TRBJ2-3 and V is TRBV10-3; a weak D match, TRBD2 (6 bases). CDR3 size: 14 residues. The V end was cut by 3 bases, the J end by 1 base, with 8 bases between. Germline V CDR1 and CDR2: ENHRY, SYGVKD. The CDR3 protein is CAISDSGGTDTQYF. CDR3 DNA: TGTGCCATCAGTGATAGCGGCGGCACAGATACGCAGTATTTT.

The chain carries TRBV7-9 and TRBJ2-5, with D possibly TRBD2 on 5 matching bases. The V and J ends lost 5 bases and 0 bases respectively, with 13 bases between them. Germline values: CDR1 SEHNR, CDR2 FQNEAQ (reference sequence). CDR3 length: 15 residues. CDR3 loop: CASSPILDYQETQYF. The CDR3 DNA is TGTGCCAGCAGCCCGATACTAGATTACCAAGAGACCCAGTACTTC.

This clonotype was observed at least ten times. V and J are TRBV7-2 and TRBJ2-1; 8 nucleotides agree with TRBD2. Per germline, CDR1 SGHTA and CDR2 FQGNSA. The CDR3 totals 16 residues. V trimming: 2 bases; J trimming: 2 bases; junction bases outside the gene matches: 5. The CDR3 DNA sequence: TGTGCCAGCAGCTTACGTAGCGGGACACCCTACAATGAGCAGTTCTTC. Protein sequence: CASSLRSGTPYNEQFF.

This clonotype was observed many times. The rearrangement joins TRBV20-1 to TRBJ1-2, with D tentatively TRBD1 (5 bases). The length of the CDR3 is 13 residues. Germline loops: CDR1 DFQATT, CDR2 SNEGSKA (reference sequence). Trimming took off 0 bases at V and 6 bases at J, with 11 bases between the two ends. The CDR3 bases are TGCAGTGCTAGAGATCCAGGGAAGGATGGCTACACCTTC. Amino acid sequence: CSARDPGKDGYTF.

In its sample, this clonotype was seen many times. DNA for the CDR3: TGTGCCAGCAGCCAAGGGGGGACAGCTAACACCGGGGAGCTGTTTTTT. Residues: CASSQGGTANTGELFF. This chain connects TRBV3-1 to TRBJ2-2, with 7 nucleotides matching TRBD1. There are 16 residues in the CDR3. The germline V gene encodes CDR1 LGHDT and CDR2 YNNKEL (reference sequence). Trimming cost V 1 base and J 2 bases; bases outside gene matches: 4.

There are a few counts of this clonotype. A read error may account for a junction end that differs from germline. The V gene is TRBV6-2 or TRBV6-3, the J gene TRBJ2-3; 8 bases are a match to TRBD2. Germline V gives CDR1 MNHEY, CDR2 SVGEGT. There are 16 residues in the CDR3. In DNA, the CDR3 is TGTGCCAGCAGTGACTCCGCGGGAGGTACCACAGATACGCAGTATTTT. It codes for CASSDSAGGTTDTQYF.

The chain uses TRBV11-2 and TRBJ2-5; D uncertain. V lost 4 bases and J lost 5, with 17 bases in between. Germline V gene lookup returns CDR1 SGHAT and CDR2 FQNNGV. The CDR3 has 15 amino acids. This CDR3 is CASSSHPYTPETQYF. In nucleotides, the CDR3 is TGTGCCAGCAGCTCACATCCCTACACACCGGAGACCCAGTACTTC.

This clonotype was seen many times. This rearrangement joins TRBV13 to TRBJ2-7; 9 bases map to TRBD1. CDR1 is PRHDT and CDR2 is FYEKMQ in the germline V gene (reference sequence). The CDR3 totals 15 residues. The V segment lost 5 bases and the J segment 6 bases; nucleotides outside the gene matches: 11. The CDR3: CASSRRDRAISEQYF. The CDR3 DNA sequence: TGTGCCAGCAGCCGCCGGGACAGGGCCATTAGCGAGCAGTACTTC.

This chain uses TRBV19 with TRBJ2-7; D remains unclear. The CDR3 loop spans 14 amino acids. Germline-derived CDR1 and CDR2 are LNHDA and SQIVND (reference sequence). V lost 3 bases and J 2 bases, leaving 11 bases between the germline ends. The CDR3 DNA reads TGTGCCAGTAGTATCGTACTCCTAACCTACGAGCAGTACTTC. Protein: CASSIVLLTYEQYF.

At least ten counts were recorded for this clonotype. Germline is not matched at one junction end, which may reflect a read error. The chain carries TRBV7-7 and TRBJ2-1, with D possibly matching TRBD2 (6 bases). Germline CDR1 SSHAT, CDR2 FNYEAQ (reference sequence). This CDR3 contains 15 residues. CDR3 protein: CASSPSGGAYNEQFF. CDR3 DNA: TGTGCTAGCAGTCCCAGCGGCGGGGCTTACAATGAGCAGTTCTTC.

This clonotype appeared many times. V gene TRBV2 combines with J gene TRBJ2-2, with D unresolved. Germline assignment: CDR1 SNHLY and CDR2 FYNNEI. V was cut by 3 bases and J by 2 bases, with 10 bases left in between. The CDR3 totals 15 residues. CDR3 coding DNA: TGTGCCAGCAGTGAGGTTAGGATTAACACCGGGGAGCTGTTTTTT. Amino acid sequence: CASSEVRINTGELFF. Full variable domain (remainder filled in from reference TRBV2 and TRBJ2-2): EPEVTQTPSHQVTQMGQEVILRCVPISNHLYFYWYRQILGQKVEFLVSFYNNEISEKSEIFDDQFSVERPDGSNFTLKIRSTKLEDSAMYFCASSEVRINTGELFFGEGSRLTVL.

This chain connects TRBV5-4 to TRBJ2-2, with 14 bases identical to TRBD2. V gave up 4 bases and J gave up 0 bases; unmatched junction bases: 8. The CDR3 length is 19 residues. Germline V CDR1 and CDR2: SGHNT, YYREEE (reference sequence). The CDR3 DNA is TGTGCCAGCAGCCATCCGGGACTAGCGGGAGACGCGAACACCGGGGAGCTGTTTTTT. Protein: CASSHPGLAGDANTGELFF.

The chain recombines TRBV10-1 with TRBJ1-1; D is perhaps TRBD1 (5 bases). The length of the CDR3 is 14 residues. Per the germline V gene, CDR1 is WNHNN and CDR2 is SYGVQD (reference sequence). V was shortened by 8 bases and J by 1 base, with 14 bases between the two germline ends. CDR3 sequence: CASSDTDRNTEAFF. The CDR3 DNA reads TGCGCCAGCTCGGACACCGATAGGAACACTGAAGCTTTCTTT.

The chain combines TRBV5-1 with TRBJ2-7, with 9 bases aligning to TRBD2. This CDR3 has 16 residues. V was clipped by 3 bases and J by 6 bases; unmatched bases: 13. The germline CDR1 and CDR2 sequences are SGHRS and YFSETQ. The CDR3 region has the DNA TGCGCCAGCAGCTCCCCGTCTAGCGGGACCCCTACCGAGCAGTACTTC. Protein sequence: CASSSPSSGTPTEQYF.

The CDR3 sequence is CASSEGTSGRARWETQYF. The CDR3 DNA is TGTGCCAGCAGTGAAGGGACTAGCGGGAGGGCCCGTTGGGAGACCCAGTACTTC. J is TRBJ2-5 and V is TRBV6-2 or TRBV6-3, with 16 positions matching TRBD2. This CDR3 is 18 amino acids long. Germline trimming cut 5 bases from V and 5 bases from J; bases unmatched to any gene: 11. In germline, CDR1 is MNHEY, CDR2 SVGEGT.

The sample holds many counts of this clonotype. V is TRBV12-3 or TRBV12-4 and J is TRBJ1-1; 7 bases map to TRBD1. The trim removed 8 bases at V and 10 bases at J, leaving 13 bases unmatched. CDR3 size: 13 residues. Here the CDR3 DNA reads TGTGCCAGCGCAAACCAGAGTAGGGGGCGAGCTTTCTTT. It is translated as CASANQSRGRAFF.

This clonotype was seen many times. The chain is built from TRBV7-2 and TRBJ2-7, with 11 positions matching TRBD2. V was pared by 6 bases and J by 4 bases, with 2 bases of the junction left unmatched. This CDR3 contains 13 residues. Germline CDR1 and CDR2: SGHTA and FQGNSA. CDR3 coding DNA: TGTGCCAGCAGTCCTAGCGGGGGGTACGAGCAGTACTTC. Translating gives CASSPSGGYEQYF.

The gene calls are TRBV19 and TRBJ2-1, with 8 bases identical to TRBD2. Germline assignment: CDR1 LNHDA and CDR2 SQIVND (reference sequence). The CDR3 is 15 residues long. The junction had 15 bases not matched to a gene; V was cut back by 5 bases and J by 12 bases. The CDR3 spells CASSSPSGLGLWQFF. As DNA, the CDR3 is TGTGCCAGTAGTTCACCTAGCGGGCTCGGCCTATGGCAGTTCTTC. The entire variable domain, with the rest obtained from reference TRBV19 and TRBJ2-1, is as follows: DGGITQSPKYLFRKEGQNVTLSCEQNLNHDAMYWYRQDPGQGLRLIYYSQIVNDFQKGDIAEGYSVSREKKESFPLTVTSAQKNPTAFYLCASSSPSGLGLWQFFGPGTRLTVL.

This clonotype occurred many times. CDR3 amino acids: CSVLGGLAGNTIYF. CDR3 sequence (DNA): TGCAGCGTTCTAGGGGGGCTGGCTGGAAACACCATATATTTT. The chain employs TRBV29-1 and TRBJ1-3; D perhaps matches TRBD1 (6 bases). Trimming shortened V by 5 bases and J by 2 bases, and 13 bases separated the two germline ends. CDR1 and CDR2 (germline): SQVTM, ANQGSEA. The CDR3 is made up of 14 amino acids.

This clonotype was seen at least ten times. The chain recombines TRBV28 with TRBJ2-5; TRBD2 agrees at 8 bases. The ends lost 1 base at V and 3 bases at J; junction bases unmatched: 4. The germline V gene encodes CDR1 MDHEN and CDR2 SYDVKM. The length of the CDR3 is 15 residues. CDR3 sequence reads: CASSLFTSGKETQYF. CDR3 coding DNA: TGTGCCAGCAGTTTATTCACTAGCGGCAAAGAGACCCAGTACTTC.

V usage is TRBV7-9 and J usage is TRBJ2-7, with 7 bases matching TRBD2. CDR3 length: 15 residues. Germline CDR1 and CDR2: SEHNR and FQNEAQ (reference sequence). V dropped 5 bases and J dropped 2; count of bases not matched to a gene: 9. The CDR3 nucleotides read TGTGCCAGCAGCACACCGATGGGAGGGACCTACGAGCAGTACTTC. This codes for CASSTPMGGTYEQYF.

This clonotype was detected many times. The chain links TRBV7-2 to TRBJ2-3; D remains unclear. CDR3 length equals 15 residues. Trimming took 4 bases from V and 2 from J, leaving 13 bases between them. Germline CDR1 and CDR2: SGHTA and FQGNSA. This chain's CDR3 is CASSSLTGYTDTQYF. CDR3 nucleotides: TGTGCCAGCAGCTCGTTGACGGGTTACACAGATACGCAGTATTTT.